This T cell receptor (beta chain) was recovered during a study of tumor-infiltrating lymphocytes in localized non-small cell lung cancer. Generated by immunoSEQ multiplex PCR, the TCRdb table keeps only in-frame clones and is missing some. The data contain about 23,000 clones, 73% of them singletons. V shed 3 bases and J 5 bases; nucleotides not matched to a gene: 9. CDR1 and CDR2 from the germline V gene are LNHNV and YYDKDF (reference sequence). The CDR3 length is 15 residues. This clone was seen only a few times. The sequence was collected from a human donor with non-small cell lung cancer. Sequenced sample: lung tumor tissue. The genes are TRBV15 and TRBJ1-2; 7 bases are shared with TRBD1. The CDR3 DNA reads TGTGCCACCAGCAGGGGGAGGGACAGTGGTTATGGCTACACCTTC. Its protein is CATSRGRDSGYGYTF.